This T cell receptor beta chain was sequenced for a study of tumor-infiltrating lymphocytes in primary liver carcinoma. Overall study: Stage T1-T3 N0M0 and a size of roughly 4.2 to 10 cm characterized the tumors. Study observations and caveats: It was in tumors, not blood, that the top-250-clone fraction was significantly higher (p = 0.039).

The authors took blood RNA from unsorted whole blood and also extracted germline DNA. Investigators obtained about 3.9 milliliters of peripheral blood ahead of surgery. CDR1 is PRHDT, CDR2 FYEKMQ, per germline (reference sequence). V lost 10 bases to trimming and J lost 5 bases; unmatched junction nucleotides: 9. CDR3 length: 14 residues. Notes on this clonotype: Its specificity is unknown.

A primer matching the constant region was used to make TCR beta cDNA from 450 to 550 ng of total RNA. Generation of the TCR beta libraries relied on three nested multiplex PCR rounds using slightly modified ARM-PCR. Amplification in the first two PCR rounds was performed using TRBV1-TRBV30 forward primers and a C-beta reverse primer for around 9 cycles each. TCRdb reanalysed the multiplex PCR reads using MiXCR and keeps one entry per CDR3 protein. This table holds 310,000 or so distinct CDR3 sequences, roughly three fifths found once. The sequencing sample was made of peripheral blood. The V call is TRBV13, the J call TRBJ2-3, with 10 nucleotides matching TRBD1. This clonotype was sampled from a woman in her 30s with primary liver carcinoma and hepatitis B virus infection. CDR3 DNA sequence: TGTGCCACGTTAGACAGGGGGCGCATAGATACGCAGTATTTT. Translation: CATLDRGRIDTQYF.